This T cell receptor beta chain was sequenced for a study of blood T cell repertoires in COVID-19. About the research overall: Researchers got acute and convalescent COVID-19 samples from the United States, Italy and Spain. T cells, B-cell-depleted T cells, or PBMCs supplied cDNA or gDNA.

Profiled with immunoSEQ multiplex PCR; TCRdb holds only in-frame clones, not every one. This sample has approximately 250,000 clones, with 65% to 90% found just once. CDR3 length: 14 amino acids. Germline CDR1 and CDR2: MNHNY and SVGAGI (reference sequence). Trimming at V came to 5 bases and at J to 2 bases, leaving 1 base not matched to a gene. In Seattle, patients joined the study during active infection and were tracked longitudinally. The specimen was peripheral blood. The V call is TRBV6-6, the J call TRBJ2-1; 9 nucleotides line up with TRBD2. This clonotype was sampled from a woman in her 70s with COVID-19, enrolled during active disease. The CDR3 here is CASSVAGAYNEQFF. For the CDR3, the DNA is TGTGCCAGCAGTGTAGCGGGGGCCTACAATGAGCAGTTCTTC.